This T cell receptor (beta chain) was profiled in a study of blood T cell repertoires in COVID-19. For the study at large: The origin of the acute and convalescent COVID-19 samples was the United States, Italy and Spain. Nucleic acid was either cDNA or gDNA, and it came from T cells, B-cell-depleted T cells, or PBMCs.

Under the authors' procedure: Amplification from reference gene primers served as the basis for estimated nucleated cell counts. Sequencing used immunoSEQ multiplex PCR; TCRdb keeps in-frame clones, though not all of them. V, J and clone size were drawn from that table, and D and trimming were deduced from the DNA. The table shows over 100,000 clones, with 65% to 90% occurring only once. V lost 4 bases, J lost 8 bases, and 11 bases lay in between. This CDR3 spans 12 amino acids. Germline-derived CDR1 and CDR2 are SEHNR and FQNEAQ (reference sequence). The source is a man at least 80 years old with acute or convalescent COVID-19. The chain recombines TRBV7-9 with TRBJ1-2, with D hard to call. Sequenced material: peripheral blood. The CDR3 region is CASSSAPGGYTF. As DNA, the CDR3 is TGTGCCAGCAGCTCAGCGCCAGGAGGCTACACCTTC.